This TCR beta chain was recovered during a study of a mutant IDH1 vaccine in newly diagnosed glioma. Study at large: Treated patients comprised 62.5% males and approximately 38% females, mean age roughly 43 years. Most patients had received both radiotherapy and temozolomide, the prior options being radiotherapy, temozolomide, or both. Study-wide findings and caveats: Immune responses arising from the vaccine appeared in 80% to 95% of patients.

Points on this clone: Its antigen is undetermined.

The protocol was immunoSEQ multiplex PCR, while the TCRdb copy is restricted to in-frame clones and leaves out a portion. Of about 32,000 clones detected, just under 80% appear once; the ten largest clones hold around 24%. The germline gives CDR1 PRHDT, CDR2 FYEKMQ (reference sequence). Trimming cost V 4 bases and J 4 bases, with 16 bases left between them. This CDR3 is built from 15 residues. Sample time point: week 11, during vaccination. Doses of 300 ug of mutant IDH1 20-mer peptide were given with topical imiquimod. The study enrolled donors with new WHO grade 3 or 4 IDH1-mutant, ATRX-lost astrocytomas.

The input for sequencing was PBMCs, taken from a glioma patient whose treatment included an IDH1 peptide vaccine. The V gene is TRBV13, the J gene TRBJ2-5; tentatively, D is TRBD1 or TRBD2 (5 bases each). This receptor was taken from a man aged 25-40 years with glioma. CDR3 loop: CASSSYRAGGETQYF. Here the CDR3 DNA reads TGTGCCAGCAGCTCATATCGCGCTGGGGGAGAGACCCAGTACTTC.